This TCR beta chain is drawn from a study of blood T cell repertoires in COVID-19. The repertoire was sequenced with immunoSEQ multiplex PCR; TCRdb's copy has only in-frame clones and lacks some. The sample has about 190,000 clones, about nine tenths seen once. The CDR3 sequence is 15 residues long. Losses at the gene ends were 4 bases for V and 6 bases for J; bases not matched to a gene: 3. Looked up from germline, CDR1 is SGHRS and CDR2 is YFSETQ. This sequence originates from a man aged 25 to 45 with acute or convalescent COVID-19. The chain combines TRBV5-1 with TRBJ2-1; 14 bases match TRBD2. The sequencing sample was made of peripheral blood. CDR3 DNA sequence: TGCGCCAGCAGCCTCGGGACTAGCGGGAGCAATGAGCAGTTCTTC. Residues: CASSLGTSGSNEQFF. Drawing the rest from reference TRBV5-1 and TRBJ2-1, the complete variable domain is KAGVTQTPRYLIKTRGQQVTLSCSPISGHRSVSWYQQTPGQGLQFLFEYFSETQRNKGNFPGRFSGRQFSNSRSEMNVSTLELGDSALYLCASSLGTSGSNEQFFGPGTRLTVL.